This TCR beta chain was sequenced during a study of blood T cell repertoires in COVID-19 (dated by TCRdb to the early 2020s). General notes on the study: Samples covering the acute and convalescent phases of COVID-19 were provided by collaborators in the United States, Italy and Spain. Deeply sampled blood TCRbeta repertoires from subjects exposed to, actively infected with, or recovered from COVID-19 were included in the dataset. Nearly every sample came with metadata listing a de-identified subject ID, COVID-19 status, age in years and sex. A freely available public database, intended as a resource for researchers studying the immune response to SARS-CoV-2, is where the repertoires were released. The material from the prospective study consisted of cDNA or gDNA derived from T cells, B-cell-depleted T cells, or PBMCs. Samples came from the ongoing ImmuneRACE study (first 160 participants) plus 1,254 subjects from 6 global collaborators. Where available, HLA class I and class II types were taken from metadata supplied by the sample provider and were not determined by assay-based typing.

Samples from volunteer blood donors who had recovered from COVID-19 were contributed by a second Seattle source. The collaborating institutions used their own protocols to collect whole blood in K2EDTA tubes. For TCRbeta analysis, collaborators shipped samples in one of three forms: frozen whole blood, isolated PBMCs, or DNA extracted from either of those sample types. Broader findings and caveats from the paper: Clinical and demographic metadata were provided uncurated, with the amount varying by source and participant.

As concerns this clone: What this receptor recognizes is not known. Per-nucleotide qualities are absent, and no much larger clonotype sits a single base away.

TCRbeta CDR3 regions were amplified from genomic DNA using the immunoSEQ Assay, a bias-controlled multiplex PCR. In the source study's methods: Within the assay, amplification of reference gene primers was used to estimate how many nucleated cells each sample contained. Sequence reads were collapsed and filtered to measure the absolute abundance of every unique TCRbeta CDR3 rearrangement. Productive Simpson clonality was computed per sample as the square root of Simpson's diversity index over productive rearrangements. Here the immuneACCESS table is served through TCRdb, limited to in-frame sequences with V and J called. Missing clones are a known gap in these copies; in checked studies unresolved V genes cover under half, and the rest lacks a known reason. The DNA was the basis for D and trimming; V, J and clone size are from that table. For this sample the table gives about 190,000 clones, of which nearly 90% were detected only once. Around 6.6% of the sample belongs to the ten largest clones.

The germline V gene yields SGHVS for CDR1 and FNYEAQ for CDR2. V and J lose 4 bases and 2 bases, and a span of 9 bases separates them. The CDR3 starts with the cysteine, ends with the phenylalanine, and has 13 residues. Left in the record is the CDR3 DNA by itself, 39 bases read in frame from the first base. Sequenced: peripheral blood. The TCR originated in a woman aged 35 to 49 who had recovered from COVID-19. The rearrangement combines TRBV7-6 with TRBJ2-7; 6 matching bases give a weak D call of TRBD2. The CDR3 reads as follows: CASSWGVTYEQYF. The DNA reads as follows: TGTGCCAGCAGCTGGGGGGTTACCTACGAGCAGTACTTC.